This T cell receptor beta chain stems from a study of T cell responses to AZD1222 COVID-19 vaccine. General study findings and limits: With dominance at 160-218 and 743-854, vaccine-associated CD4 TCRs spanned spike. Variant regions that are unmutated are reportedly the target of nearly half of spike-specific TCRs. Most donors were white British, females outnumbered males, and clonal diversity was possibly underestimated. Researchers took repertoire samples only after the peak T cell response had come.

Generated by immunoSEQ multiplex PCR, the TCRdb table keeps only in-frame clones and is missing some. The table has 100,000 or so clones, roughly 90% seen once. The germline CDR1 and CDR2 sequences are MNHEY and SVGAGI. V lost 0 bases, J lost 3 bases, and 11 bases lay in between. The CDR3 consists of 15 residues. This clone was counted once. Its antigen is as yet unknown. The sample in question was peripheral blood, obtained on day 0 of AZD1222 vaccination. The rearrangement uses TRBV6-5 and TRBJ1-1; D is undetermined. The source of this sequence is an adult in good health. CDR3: CASSYSYLRDTEAFF. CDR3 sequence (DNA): TGTGCCAGCAGTTACTCGTACCTTCGGGACACTGAAGCTTTCTTT.